This T cell receptor (beta chain) was recovered during a study of chronic HIV infection and antiretroviral therapy. V was clipped by 4 bases and J by 0 bases, with 6 bases between them. The V gene's germline CDR1 is LNHDA and CDR2 SQIVND (reference sequence). The CDR3 extends over 13 amino acids. Using its own MiXCR run on the 5' RACE reads, TCRdb lists one record per CDR3 protein. This sample yields 40,000 to 60,000 distinct CDR3 sequences, of which 15% to 20% are seen a single time; around 2.8% belongs to the top ten. The sample comprised peripheral blood. This chain uses TRBV19 with TRBJ1-2; D call uncertain. The sequence came from an adult who had HIV and had not received antiretroviral therapy, or was an uninfected healthy control (not recorded which). Written as DNA, the CDR3 is TGTGCCAGTAGTACCGAAGCTAACTATGGCTACACCTTC. It encodes CASSTEANYGYTF.